This TCR beta chain comes out of a study of T cells after yellow fever vaccination. Study-wide background: Fractions low in cell number were prepared with SMART-Seq v4 Ultra Low Input. Regarding the study as a whole: It was the secondary response that reached its peak faster, day 5 versus 15, but it was weaker. Most clones from primary vaccination were detected again post-booster (roughly 96% CD4, approximately 90% CD8).

TCRdb reanalysed the 5' RACE reads using MiXCR and keeps one entry per CDR3 protein. The sample lists 450,000 to 650,000 distinct CDR3 sequences, roughly 22% occurring once. In the case of this clonotype: Its antigen is not identified.

Trimming stripped 0 bases from V and 9 bases from J, with 9 bases between. CDR1 is SGHNT, CDR2 YYREEE, per germline (reference sequence). The CDR3 is 12 residues long. This receptor was taken from a man aged 18 to 30 who received the YFV17D yellow fever vaccine. The material was PBMCs, obtained less than 25 days after the first yellow fever vaccination. This chain joins TRBV5-4 and TRBJ2-5; D might be TRBD1 (6 bases). CDR3 nucleotide sequence: TGTGCCAGCAGCTTGGTTGCAGGGGCCCAGTACTTC. This translates into CASSLVAGAQYF.